The text below deals with one T cell receptor (beta chain). Its cognate antigen has yet to be identified. No base-level quality is on record; no much larger clone is a single base apart. The immunoSEQ assay at survey resolution was used to sequence TCRbeta rearrangements from genomic DNA. Under the source paper's analysis protocol: In the TCR sequencing data, the lowest productive clonotype frequency that could be detected was 2.59 x 10-5. Only productive TCRbeta rearrangements, defined as complete and in-frame sequences, were included in the analyses. Clonality for each sample was calculated as Simpson clonality in the immunoSEQ Analyzer version 3.0. Clones were grouped by frequency into very rare, small, medium, large (1-20%) or hyperexpanded (>20%) categories. OLGA 1.2.3 estimated generation probabilities, VDJtools produced V-gene circos plots, VDJdb was queried for specificities, and GLIPH identified CDR3 motifs. The table was pulled from immuneACCESS by TCRdb, which kept in-frame rearrangements only. Such tables lose some clones; where checked, under half of the loss comes from unresolved V genes, and the rest has no known cause. V, J and clone size reflect that table, while D and trimming were determined from the DNA. The sample records 30,000 to 40,000 clones, under 85% of which are singletons. The ten biggest clones cover 0.45% to 0.55% of the sample.

The data were taken from a study of STAT5B mutations in CD4+ large granular lymphocyte leukemia (dated by TCRdb to between 2020 and 2023). At the level of the whole study: Among the healthy controls, the CDR3 'QG' motif was associated with a particular HLA allele. The TCRbeta repertoires of CD4+ T-cell large granular lymphocyte leukemia patients were compared with the TCRbeta repertoires of healthy blood donors. Flow cytometry on FACSCanto II or FACSVerse confirmed that purified fractions exceeded 95% purity among lymphocytes. The paper's findings and limits, for the study overall: Each patient's main leukemic clonotypes were private, but around 25% of these clonotypes showed up at low frequency in the non-leukemic repertoires of other patients. The data were not HLA-matched, and the relatively small sample size could explain the higher clonality seen in CD4+ compared with CD8+ T-LGLL. TRBV06-family usage was enriched among the top patient clones (8/27) compared with healthy controls (2/35). Greater clonality appeared to be present in CD4-sorted patient repertoires than in healthy CD4+ repertoires, and the difference was retained after the putative leukemic clones were removed.

Healthy controls were roughly 35 blood donors whose buffy coats came from the Finnish Red Cross blood service. All TCR-sequenced material derived from peripheral blood: patient blood samples and healthy donor buffy coats. Ficoll-Hypaque gradient centrifugation was used to isolate peripheral blood mononuclear cells. For the healthy controls, CD4+ cells were obtained from buffy coats by magnetic purification. The Gentra Puregene Cell and Tissue kit was used to extract genomic DNA, and a Qubit 2.0 fluorometer was used to measure the amount of genomic DNA. The CDR3 runs 13 amino acids, cysteine and phenylalanine included. The only DNA kept is the CDR3, 39 bases in frame from the first base. CDR1 SGHTA and CDR2 FQGTGA are derived from the germline V gene. The V and J ends are trimmed by 4 bases and 6 bases, leaving 12 bases between them.

Sequences were obtained from CD4+ T cells from blood buffy coats. The sequence derives from a human donor in good health. The chain was built from TRBV7-3 and TRBJ2-5; the D gene is perhaps TRBD1 or TRBD2, each of them matching over 5 bases. CDR3 loop: CASSSGTVKTQYF. DNA sequence: TGTGCCAGCAGCTCTGGGACGGTAAAGACCCAGTACTTC.